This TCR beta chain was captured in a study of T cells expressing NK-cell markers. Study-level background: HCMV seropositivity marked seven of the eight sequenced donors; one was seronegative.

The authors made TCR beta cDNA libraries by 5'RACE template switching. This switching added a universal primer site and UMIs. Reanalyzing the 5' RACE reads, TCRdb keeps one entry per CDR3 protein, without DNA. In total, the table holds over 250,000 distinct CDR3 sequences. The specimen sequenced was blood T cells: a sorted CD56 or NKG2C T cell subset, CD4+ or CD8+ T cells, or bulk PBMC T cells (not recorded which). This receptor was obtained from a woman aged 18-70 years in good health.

CDR3 protein: CASSQGPSGSLDEQFF. This chain connects TRBV4-1 to TRBJ2-1; TCRdb outputs TRBD2, but without DNA this stays unchecked. Germline V gives CDR1 MGHRA, CDR2 YSYEKL. This CDR3 spans 16 amino acids.